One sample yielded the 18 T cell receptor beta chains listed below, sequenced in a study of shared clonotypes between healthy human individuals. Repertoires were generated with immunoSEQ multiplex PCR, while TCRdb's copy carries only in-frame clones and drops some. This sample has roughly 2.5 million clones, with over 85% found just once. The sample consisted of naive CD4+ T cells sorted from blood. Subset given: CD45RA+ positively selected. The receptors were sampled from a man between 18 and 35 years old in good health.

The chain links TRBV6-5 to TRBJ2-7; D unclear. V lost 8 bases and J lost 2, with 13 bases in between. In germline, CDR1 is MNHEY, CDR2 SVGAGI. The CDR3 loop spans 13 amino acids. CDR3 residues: CASLPQNTYEQYF. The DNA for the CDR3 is TGTGCCAGCCTCCCCCAAAATACCTACGAGCAGTACTTC.

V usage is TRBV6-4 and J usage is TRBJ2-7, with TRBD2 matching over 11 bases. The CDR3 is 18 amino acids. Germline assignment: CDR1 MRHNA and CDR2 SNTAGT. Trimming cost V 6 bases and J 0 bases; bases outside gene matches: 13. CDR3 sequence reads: CASSDPGLADFNSYEQYF. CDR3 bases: TGTGCCAGCAGCGATCCGGGACTAGCGGACTTCAACTCCTACGAGCAGTACTTC.

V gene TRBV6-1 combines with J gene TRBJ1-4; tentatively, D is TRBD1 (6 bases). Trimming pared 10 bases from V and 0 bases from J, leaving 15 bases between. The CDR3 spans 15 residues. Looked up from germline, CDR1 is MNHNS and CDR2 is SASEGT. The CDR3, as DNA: TGTGCCACGATCAGGGGCATCGCAACTAATGAAAAACTGTTTTTT. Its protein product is CATIRGIATNEKLFF.

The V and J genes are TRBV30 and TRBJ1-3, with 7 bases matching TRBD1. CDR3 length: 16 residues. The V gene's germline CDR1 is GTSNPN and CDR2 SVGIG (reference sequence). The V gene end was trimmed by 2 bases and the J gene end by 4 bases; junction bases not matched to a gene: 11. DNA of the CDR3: TGTGCCTGGAGTCCCAAAACAGGGGCCCTCGGAAACACCATATATTTT. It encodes CAWSPKTGALGNTIYF.

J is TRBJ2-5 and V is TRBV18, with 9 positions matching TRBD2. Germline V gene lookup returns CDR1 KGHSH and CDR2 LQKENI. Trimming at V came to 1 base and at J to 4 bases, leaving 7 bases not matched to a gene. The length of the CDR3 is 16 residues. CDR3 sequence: CASSPLASGVGETQYF. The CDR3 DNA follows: TGTGCCAGCTCACCACTTGCTAGCGGGGTCGGAGAGACCCAGTACTTC.

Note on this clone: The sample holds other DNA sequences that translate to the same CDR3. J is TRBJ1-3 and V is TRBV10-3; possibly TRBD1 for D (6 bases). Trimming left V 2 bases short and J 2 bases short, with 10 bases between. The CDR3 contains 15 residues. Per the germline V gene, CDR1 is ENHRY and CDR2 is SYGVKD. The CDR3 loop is CAISEGRGTGNTIYF. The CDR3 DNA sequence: TGTGCCATCAGTGAGGGAAGGGGGACTGGAAACACCATATATTTT.

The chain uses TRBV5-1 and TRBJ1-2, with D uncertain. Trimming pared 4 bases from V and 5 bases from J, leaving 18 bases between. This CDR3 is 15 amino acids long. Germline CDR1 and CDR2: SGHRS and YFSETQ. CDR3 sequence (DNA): TGCGCCAGCAGCGGAGGTGACTGGGCGAGATATGGCTACACCTTC. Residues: CASSGGDWARYGYTF.

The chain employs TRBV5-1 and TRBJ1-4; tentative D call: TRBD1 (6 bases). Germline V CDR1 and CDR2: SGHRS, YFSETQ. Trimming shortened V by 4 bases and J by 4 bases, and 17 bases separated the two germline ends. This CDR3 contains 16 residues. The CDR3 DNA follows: TGCGCCAGCAGCCCCGGAGGGGGTGGGGGTAATGAAAAACTGTTTTTT. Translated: CASSPGGGGGNEKLFF.

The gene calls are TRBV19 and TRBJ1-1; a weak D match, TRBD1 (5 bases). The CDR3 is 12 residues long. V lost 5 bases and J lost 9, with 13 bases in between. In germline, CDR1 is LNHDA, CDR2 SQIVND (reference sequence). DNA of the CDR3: TGTGCCAGTAGTGATAACAGGTTGCAAGCTTTCTTT. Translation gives CASSDNRLQAFF.

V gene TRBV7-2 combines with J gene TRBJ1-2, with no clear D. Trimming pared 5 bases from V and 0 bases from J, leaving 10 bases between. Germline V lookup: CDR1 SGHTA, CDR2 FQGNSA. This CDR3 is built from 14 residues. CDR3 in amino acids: CASSAEIANYGYTF. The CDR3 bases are TGTGCCAGCAGCGCGGAGATAGCTAACTATGGCTACACCTTC.

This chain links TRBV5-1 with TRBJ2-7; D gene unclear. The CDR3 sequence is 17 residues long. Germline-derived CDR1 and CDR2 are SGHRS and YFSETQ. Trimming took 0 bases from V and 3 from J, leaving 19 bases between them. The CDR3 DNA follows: TGCGCCAGCAGCTTGGCACCTCGCCCAGGCGGAAACTACGAGCAGTACTTC. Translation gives CASSLAPRPGGNYEQYF. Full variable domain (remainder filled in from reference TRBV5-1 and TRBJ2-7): KAGVTQTPRYLIKTRGQQVTLSCSPISGHRSVSWYQQTPGQGLQFLFEYFSETQRNKGNFPGRFSGRQFSNSRSEMNVSTLELGDSALYLCASSLAPRPGGNYEQYFGPGTRLTVT.

The CDR3 sequence: CASSFLRPGNTIYF. In DNA form, the CDR3 reads TGTGCCAGCAGTTTTCTTAGACCTGGAAACACCATATATTTT. The V gene is TRBV28, the J gene TRBJ1-3; D gene unclear. This CDR3 comprises 14 residues. V was pared by 3 bases and J by 2 bases, with 8 bases between. Germline CDR1 reads MDHEN; CDR2 reads SYDVKM. The full variable domain, with the rest looked up from reference TRBV28 and TRBJ1-3, is DVKVTQSSRYLVKRTGEKVFLECVQDMDHENMFWYRQDPGLGLRLIYFSYDVKMKEKGDIPEGYSVSREKKERFSLILESASTNQTSMYLCASSFLRPGNTIYFGEGSWLTVV.

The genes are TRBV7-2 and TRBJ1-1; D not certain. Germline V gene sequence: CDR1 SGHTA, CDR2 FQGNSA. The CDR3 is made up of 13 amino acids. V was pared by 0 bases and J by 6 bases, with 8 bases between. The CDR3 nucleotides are TGTGCCAGCAGCTTAGCGCATAACTCTGAAGCTTTCTTT. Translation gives CASSLAHNSEAFF.

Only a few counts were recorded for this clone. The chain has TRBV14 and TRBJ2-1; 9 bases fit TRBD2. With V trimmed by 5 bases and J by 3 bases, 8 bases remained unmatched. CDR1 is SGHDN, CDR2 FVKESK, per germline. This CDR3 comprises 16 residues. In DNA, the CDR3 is TGTGCCAGCAGCGGACGGACTAGCGAAAACTACAATGAGCAGTTCTTC. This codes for CASSGRTSENYNEQFF. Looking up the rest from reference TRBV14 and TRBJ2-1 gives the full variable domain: EAGVTQFPSHSVIEKGQTVTLRCDPISGHDNLYWYRRVMGKEIKFLLHFVKESKQDESGMPNNRFLAERTGGTYSTLKVQPAELEDSGVYFCASSGRTSENYNEQFFGPGTRLTVL.

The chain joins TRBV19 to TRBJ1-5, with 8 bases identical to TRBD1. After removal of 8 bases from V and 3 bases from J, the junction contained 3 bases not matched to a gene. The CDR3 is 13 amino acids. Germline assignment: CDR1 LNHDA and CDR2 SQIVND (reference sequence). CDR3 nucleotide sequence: TGTGCCAGTCAGGACAGGGTCAATCAGCCCCAGCATTTT. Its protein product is CASQDRVNQPQHF.

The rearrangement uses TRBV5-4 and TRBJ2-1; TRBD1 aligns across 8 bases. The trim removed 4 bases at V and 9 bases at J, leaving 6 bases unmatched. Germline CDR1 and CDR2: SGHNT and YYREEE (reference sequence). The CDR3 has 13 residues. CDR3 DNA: TGTGCCAGCAGCCGCGACCAGGGGGCTGAGCAGTTCTTC. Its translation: CASSRDQGAEQFF. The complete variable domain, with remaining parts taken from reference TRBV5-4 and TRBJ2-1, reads ETGVTQSPTHLIKTRGQQVTLRCSSQSGHNTVSWYQQALGQGPQFIFQYYREEENGRGNFPPRFSGLQFPNYSSELNVNALELDDSALYLCASSRDQGAEQFFGPGTRLTVL.

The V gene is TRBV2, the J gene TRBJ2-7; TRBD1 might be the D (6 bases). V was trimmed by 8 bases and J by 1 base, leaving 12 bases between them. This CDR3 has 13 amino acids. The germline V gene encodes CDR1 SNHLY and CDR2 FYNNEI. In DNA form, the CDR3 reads TGTGCCAGCGGGGAACAGGGATCCTACGAGCAGTACTTC. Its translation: CASGEQGSYEQYF.

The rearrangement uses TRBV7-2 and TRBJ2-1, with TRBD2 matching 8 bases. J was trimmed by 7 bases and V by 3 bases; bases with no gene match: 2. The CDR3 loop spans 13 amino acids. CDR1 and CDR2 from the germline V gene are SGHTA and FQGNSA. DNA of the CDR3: TGTGCCAGCAGCTTTGGCGGGAGGAATGAGCAGTTCTTC. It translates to CASSFGGRNEQFF.